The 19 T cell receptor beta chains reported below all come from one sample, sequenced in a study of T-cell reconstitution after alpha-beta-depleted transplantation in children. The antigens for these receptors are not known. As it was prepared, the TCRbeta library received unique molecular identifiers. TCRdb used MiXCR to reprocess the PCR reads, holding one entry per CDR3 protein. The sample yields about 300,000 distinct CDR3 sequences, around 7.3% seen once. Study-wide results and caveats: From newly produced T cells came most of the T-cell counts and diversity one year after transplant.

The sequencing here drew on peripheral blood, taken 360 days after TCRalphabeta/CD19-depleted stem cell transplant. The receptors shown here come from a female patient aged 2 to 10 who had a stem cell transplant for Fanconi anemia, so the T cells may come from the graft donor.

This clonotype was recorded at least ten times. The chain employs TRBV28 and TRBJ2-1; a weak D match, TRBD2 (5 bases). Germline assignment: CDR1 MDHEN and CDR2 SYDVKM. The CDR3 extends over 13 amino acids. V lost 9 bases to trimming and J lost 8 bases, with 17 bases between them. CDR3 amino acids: CARGREKSDEQFF. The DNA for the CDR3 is TGTGCCAGAGGCCGGGAAAAGAGCGATGAGCAGTTCTTC. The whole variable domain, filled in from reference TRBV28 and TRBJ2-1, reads DVKVTQSSRYLVKRTGEKVFLECVQDMDHENMFWYRQDPGLGLRLIYFSYDVKMKEKGDIPEGYSVSREKKERFSLILESASTNQTSMYLCARGREKSDEQFFGPGTRLTVL.

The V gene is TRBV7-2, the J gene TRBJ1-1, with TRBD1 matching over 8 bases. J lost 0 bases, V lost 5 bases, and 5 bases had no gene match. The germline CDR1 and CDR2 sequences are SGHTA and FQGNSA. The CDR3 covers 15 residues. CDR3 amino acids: CASSVRQGLNTEAFF. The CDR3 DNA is TGTGCCAGCAGCGTCCGACAGGGGTTGAACACTGAAGCTTTCTTT. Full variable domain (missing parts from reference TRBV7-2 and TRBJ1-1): GAGVSQSPSNKVTEKGKDVELRCDPISGHTALYWYRQSLGQGLEFLIYFQGNSAPDKSGLPSDRFSAERTGGSVSTLTIQRTQQEDSAVYLCASSVRQGLNTEAFFGQGTRLTVV.

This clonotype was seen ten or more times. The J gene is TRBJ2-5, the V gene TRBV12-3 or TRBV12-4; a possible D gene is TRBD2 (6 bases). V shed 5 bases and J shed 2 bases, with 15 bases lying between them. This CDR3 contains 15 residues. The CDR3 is CASSIRRDSQETQYF. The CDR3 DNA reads TGTGCCAGCAGTATCCGACGGGACTCGCAAGAGACCCAGTACTTC.

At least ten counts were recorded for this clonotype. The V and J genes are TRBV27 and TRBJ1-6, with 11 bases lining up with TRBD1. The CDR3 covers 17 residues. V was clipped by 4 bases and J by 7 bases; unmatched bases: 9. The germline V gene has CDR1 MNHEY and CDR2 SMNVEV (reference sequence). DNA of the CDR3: TGTGCCAGCAGTTCCCGAACTGGGACAGGGGGAAATTCACCCCTCCACTTT. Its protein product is CASSSRTGTGGNSPLHF.

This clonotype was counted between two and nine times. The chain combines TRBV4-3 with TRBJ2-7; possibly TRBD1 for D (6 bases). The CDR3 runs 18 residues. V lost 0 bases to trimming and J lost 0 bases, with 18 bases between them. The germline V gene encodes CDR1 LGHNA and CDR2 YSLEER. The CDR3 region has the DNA TGCGCCAGCAGCCAAGAGAGACCTGGGACACTCTCCTCCTACGAGCAGTACTTC. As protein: CASSQERPGTLSSYEQYF.

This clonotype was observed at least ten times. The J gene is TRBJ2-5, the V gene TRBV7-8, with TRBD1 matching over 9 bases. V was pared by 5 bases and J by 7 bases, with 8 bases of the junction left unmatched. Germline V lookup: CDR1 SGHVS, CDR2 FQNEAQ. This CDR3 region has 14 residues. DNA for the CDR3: TGTGCCAGCAGCGTATTGGACAGGGGCGGGACCCAGTACTTC. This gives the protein CASSVLDRGGTQYF.

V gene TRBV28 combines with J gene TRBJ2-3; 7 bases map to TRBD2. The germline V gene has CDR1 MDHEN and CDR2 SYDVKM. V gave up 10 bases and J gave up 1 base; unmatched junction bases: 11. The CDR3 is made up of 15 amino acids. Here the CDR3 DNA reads TGTGCCACCAACCTAGTGGGGGGGGGCACAGATACGCAGTATTTT. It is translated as CATNLVGGGTDTQYF.

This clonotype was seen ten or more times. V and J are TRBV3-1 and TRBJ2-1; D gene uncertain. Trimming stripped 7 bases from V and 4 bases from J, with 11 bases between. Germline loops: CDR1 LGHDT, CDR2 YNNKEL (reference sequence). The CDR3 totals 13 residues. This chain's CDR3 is CASTRTIYNEQFF. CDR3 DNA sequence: TGTGCCAGCACCCGGACGATTTACAATGAGCAGTTCTTC.

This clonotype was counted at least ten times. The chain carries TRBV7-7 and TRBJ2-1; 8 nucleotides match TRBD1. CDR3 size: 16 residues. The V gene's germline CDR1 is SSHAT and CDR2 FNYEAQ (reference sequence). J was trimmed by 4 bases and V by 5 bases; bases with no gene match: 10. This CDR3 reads CASSPMTGAGYNEQFF. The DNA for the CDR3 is TGTGCCAGCAGCCCAATGACAGGGGCGGGGTACAATGAGCAGTTCTTC.

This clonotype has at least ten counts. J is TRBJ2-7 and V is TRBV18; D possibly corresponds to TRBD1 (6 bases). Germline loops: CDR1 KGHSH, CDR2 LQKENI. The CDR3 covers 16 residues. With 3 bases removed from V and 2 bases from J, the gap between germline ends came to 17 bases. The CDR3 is CASSPSPGQGTYEQYV. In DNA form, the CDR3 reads TGTGCCAGCTCACCCTCTCCGGGACAAGGGACCTACGAGCAGTACGTC.

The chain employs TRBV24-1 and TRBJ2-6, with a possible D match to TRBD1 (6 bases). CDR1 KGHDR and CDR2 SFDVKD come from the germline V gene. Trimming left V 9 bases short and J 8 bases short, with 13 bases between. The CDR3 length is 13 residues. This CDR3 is CATGSGATNVLTF. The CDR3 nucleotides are TGTGCCACCGGATCAGGGGCTACCAACGTCCTGACTTTC.

Here the CDR3 DNA reads TGCAGTGCTAGAGATCTAGGGTCTGGGGGCTACACCTTC. Its protein is CSARDLGSGGYTF. V and J are TRBV20-1 and TRBJ1-2; no clear D. The V end was cut by 0 bases, the J end by 8 bases, with 13 bases between. The CDR3 runs to 13 residues. Germline V gives CDR1 DFQATT, CDR2 SNEGSKA (reference sequence).

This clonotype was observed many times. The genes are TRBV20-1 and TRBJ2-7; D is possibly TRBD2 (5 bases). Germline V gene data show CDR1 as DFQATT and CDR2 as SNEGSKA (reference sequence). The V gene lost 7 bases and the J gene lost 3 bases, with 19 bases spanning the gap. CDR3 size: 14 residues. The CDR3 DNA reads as TGCAGTGTTCCGAAGGGAAGAGGGTTCTACGAGCAGTACTTC. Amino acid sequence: CSVPKGRGFYEQYF.

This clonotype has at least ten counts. The CDR3 nucleotides are TGTGCCAGCAGCCCGGGACTAGCGGGGGGGCCAGGAGGCGGGGAGCTGTTTTTT. Protein: CASSPGLAGGPGGGELFF. The V gene is TRBV9, the J gene TRBJ2-2; TRBD2 matches 16 bases. This CDR3 spans 18 amino acids. The germline V gene has CDR1 SGDLS and CDR2 YYNGEE. Trimming at V came to 4 bases and at J to 7 bases, leaving 10 bases not matched to a gene.

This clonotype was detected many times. Here the CDR3 DNA reads TGTGCCAGCAGTTTGAGGACTCGGGCCGGGACCCAGTACTTC. This gives the protein CASSLRTRAGTQYF. The chain links TRBV28 to TRBJ2-5, with D possibly TRBD2 on 5 matching bases. Germline loops: CDR1 MDHEN, CDR2 SYDVKM. The CDR3 has 14 residues. Between the trimmed V and J ends, which lost 3 bases and 7 bases, there was a span of 15 bases.

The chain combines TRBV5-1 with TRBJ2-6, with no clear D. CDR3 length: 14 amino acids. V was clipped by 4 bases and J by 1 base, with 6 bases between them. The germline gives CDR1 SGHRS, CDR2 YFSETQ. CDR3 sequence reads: CASSDPSGANVLTF. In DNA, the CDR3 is TGCGCCAGCAGCGACCCATCTGGGGCCAACGTCCTGACTTTC. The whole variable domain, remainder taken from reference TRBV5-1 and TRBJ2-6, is KAGVTQTPRYLIKTRGQQVTLSCSPISGHRSVSWYQQTPGQGLQFLFEYFSETQRNKGNFPGRFSGRQFSNSRSEMNVSTLELGDSALYLCASSDPSGANVLTFGAGSRLTVL.

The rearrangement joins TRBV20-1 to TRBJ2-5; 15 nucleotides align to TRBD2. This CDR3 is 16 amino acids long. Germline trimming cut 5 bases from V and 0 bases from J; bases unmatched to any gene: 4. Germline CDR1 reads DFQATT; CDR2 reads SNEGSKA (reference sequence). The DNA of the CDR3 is TGCAGTGCTGAGGGACTAGCGGGGGGTCACCAAGAGACCCAGTACTTC. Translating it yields CSAEGLAGGHQETQYF.

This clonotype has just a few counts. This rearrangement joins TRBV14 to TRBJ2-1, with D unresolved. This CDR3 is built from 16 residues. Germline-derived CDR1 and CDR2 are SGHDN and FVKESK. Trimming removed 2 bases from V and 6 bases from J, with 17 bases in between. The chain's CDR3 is CASSQKRSLLGNEQFF. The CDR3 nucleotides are TGTGCCAGCAGCCAAAAACGGAGCTTATTAGGCAATGAGCAGTTCTTC.

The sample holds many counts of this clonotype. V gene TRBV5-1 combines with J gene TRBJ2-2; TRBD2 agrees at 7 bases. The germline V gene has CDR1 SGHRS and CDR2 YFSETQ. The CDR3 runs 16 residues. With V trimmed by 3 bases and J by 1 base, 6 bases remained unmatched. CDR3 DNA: TGCGCCAGCAGCTCAACAACTAGCGTGAACACCGGGGAGCTGTTTTTT. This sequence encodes CASSSTTSVNTGELFF.